Listed here are 7 T cell receptor beta chains from one sample, sequenced in a study of cytomegalovirus exposure and HLA in healthy donors. The PCR made use of 60 Vbeta and 13 Jbeta primers. Sequenced by immunoSEQ multiplex PCR; TCRdb stores in-frame clones only, minus some. The sample contains under 200,000 clones, roughly 90% of which appear only once. Input material: PBMCs. These receptors all stem from a woman aged 30 to 39 in good health and CMV-seronegative.

There are a few counts of this clone. The V gene is TRBV11-2, the J gene TRBJ2-1, with a tentative D call TRBD2 (7 bases). CDR1 and CDR2 (germline): SGHAT, FQNNGV. This CDR3 spans 13 amino acids. Deletions cut 5 bases from V and 16 bases from J, with 21 bases between. Written as DNA, the CDR3 is TGTGCCAGCAGCCCCGTCGGGGGGCCCCCCACTTTCTTC. Protein product: CASSPVGGPPTFF.

The chain joins TRBV27 to TRBJ2-7, with 7 bases that match TRBD2. V gave up 6 bases and J gave up 6 bases; unmatched junction bases: 14. Germline CDR1 reads MNHEY; CDR2 reads SMNVEV (reference sequence). The CDR3 is 15 residues long. The CDR3 DNA follows: TGTGCCAGCAGCCGTTTGTCCGCGGGAGAGGCCGAGCAGTACTTC. Translation: CASSRLSAGEAEQYF.

The chain couples TRBV29-1 to TRBJ1-1; TRBD1 is a possible D gene (6 bases). Trimming pared 2 bases from V and 10 bases from J, leaving 14 bases between. Germline V gene lookup returns CDR1 SQVTM and CDR2 ANQGSEA. The CDR3 consists of 12 residues. The CDR3 bases are TGCAGCGTTGAACAGGGGCGTGTGGGAGCTTTCTTT. Amino acid sequence: CSVEQGRVGAFF.

The chain couples TRBV5-1 to TRBJ2-6; maybe TRBD1 (7 bases). Germline values: CDR1 SGHRS, CDR2 YFSETQ. The CDR3 loop spans 17 amino acids. The V and J ends lost 0 bases and 2 bases respectively, with 12 bases between them. CDR3 nucleotides: TGCGCCAGCAGCTTGGACAGGGGAGGAACTGGGGCCAACGTCCTGACTTTC. Protein product: CASSLDRGGTGANVLTF.

The chain couples TRBV28 to TRBJ1-1; TRBD1 is a possible D gene (5 bases). This CDR3 contains 13 residues. Germline V gene data show CDR1 as MDHEN and CDR2 as SYDVKM. Trimming took 8 bases from V and 0 from J, leaving 10 bases between them. The chain's CDR3 is CASLRQMNTEAFF. Written as DNA, the CDR3 is TGTGCCAGCCTCCGACAGATGAACACTGAAGCTTTCTTT. The full variable domain, with the rest looked up from reference TRBV28 and TRBJ1-1, is DVKVTQSSRYLVKRTGEKVFLECVQDMDHENMFWYRQDPGLGLRLIYFSYDVKMKEKGDIPEGYSVSREKKERFSLILESASTNQTSMYLCASLRQMNTEAFFGQGTRLTVV.

The gene calls are TRBV19 and TRBJ2-2; the match to TRBD1 covers 8 bases. V gave up 5 bases and J gave up 7 bases; unmatched junction bases: 6. The length of the CDR3 is 14 residues. The germline gives CDR1 LNHDA, CDR2 SQIVND (reference sequence). The CDR3 DNA sequence: TGTGCCAGTAGTGCCGACAGGGGCAACGGGGAGCTGTTTTTT. This gives the protein CASSADRGNGELFF.

The J gene is TRBJ2-1, the V gene TRBV11-2; possible D gene TRBD2, 5 bases. The V gene lost 5 bases and the J gene lost 8 bases, with 13 bases spanning the gap. The CDR3 has 13 residues. The germline CDR1 and CDR2 sequences are SGHAT and FQNNGV. CDR3 nucleotide sequence: TGTGCCAGCAGCGCACGGAGGTGGGATGAGCAGTTCTTC. Encoded protein: CASSARRWDEQFF.